What follows are 6 T cell receptor beta chains derived from one specimen sequenced in a study of human T cells and chemical hapten exposure listed by TCRdb under 2021. Interpreted using the paper, the time point label stands for: patch test 3, about 24 weeks after DPC sensitization. Reading the label with the study, this specimen's treatment or condition is: therapeutic diphenylcyclopropenone sensitization with weekly scalp DPC. The method behind the library was RACE. The instrument given in TCRdb is NextSeq 500. The raw public reads went through TCRdb reprocessing: fastp at Q25, MiXCR clone calling, in-frame beta chains kept. Rows with one shared CDR3 protein collapse into an entry with the most common genes and DNA. The sample includes just over 70,000 distinct CDR3 sequences, with approximately 12% observed a single time. The ten largest clones represent roughly 1.5% of the sample. The sample consisted of whole blood, taken in connection with sensitization to the hapten diphenylcyclopropenone (DPC). These TCRs come from a woman between 50 and 59 years old with alopecia areata. Some clones in this sample may be carry-over from other donors' samples.

The chain couples TRBV20-1 to TRBJ2-3, with D possibly TRBD2 on 7 matching bases. The V end was cut by 0 bases, the J end by 4 bases, with 8 bases between. The germline V gene encodes CDR1 DFQATT and CDR2 SNEGSKA (reference sequence). The CDR3 has 13 residues. The CDR3 reads CSARDGGPDTQYF. The CDR3 coding sequence is TGCAGTGCTAGAGACGGGGGGCCAGATACGCAGTATTTT.

This clonotype turned up a few times. The gene calls are TRBV18 and TRBJ1-1; perhaps TRBD1 as D (5 bases). The CDR3 length is 14 residues. V was pared by 4 bases and J by 0 bases, with 9 bases between. Germline V gene lookup returns CDR1 KGHSH and CDR2 LQKENI. The CDR3 DNA reads TGTGCCAGCTCACACGACAGTATGAACACTGAAGCTTTCTTT. Translation: CASSHDSMNTEAFF.

This clonotype showed up many times. The rearrangement links TRBV15 to TRBJ1-6; TRBD1 is a possible D gene (5 bases). V lost 0 bases and J lost 7, with 10 bases in between. Germline CDR1 LNHNV, CDR2 YYDKDF (reference sequence). This CDR3 comprises 15 residues. For the CDR3, the DNA is TGTGCCACCAGCAGAGAGCGAAGGGGAAATTCACCCCTCCACTTT. Protein: CATSRERRGNSPLHF.

This clonotype appeared a few times. One end of the junction is discordant with germline, which a read error may explain. The gene calls are TRBV18 and TRBJ1-4, with D unclear. The CDR3 is made up of 16 amino acids. Looked up from germline, CDR1 is KGHSH and CDR2 is LQKENI. CDR3 residues: CVSSTTSGATNEKLFF. The CDR3 region has the DNA TGTGTCAGCTCAACCACATCTGGCGCAACTAATGAAAAACTGTTTTTT.

This clonotype has just a few counts. V gene TRBV7-9 combines with J gene TRBJ1-3; no reliable D call. V was shortened by 3 bases and J by 0 bases, with 9 bases between the two germline ends. The CDR3 is made up of 15 amino acids. Germline V gene lookup returns CDR1 SEHNR and CDR2 FQNEAQ (reference sequence). This CDR3 is CASSFFNPSGNTIYF. DNA for the CDR3: TGTGCCAGCAGCTTTTTCAATCCCTCTGGAAACACCATATATTTT.

V and J are TRBV4-2 and TRBJ1-1; the D is unclear. V shed 3 bases and J shed 10 bases, with 15 bases lying between them. From germline, CDR1 is LGHNA and CDR2 YNFKEQ. This CDR3 comprises 13 residues. The CDR3 protein is CASSQDRSRAAFF. DNA for the CDR3: TGTGCCAGCAGCCAGGACCGTTCTAGGGCAGCTTTCTTT.